This T cell receptor (beta chain) was profiled in a study of blood T cell repertoires in COVID-19. Study as a whole: Acute and convalescent COVID-19 specimens originated in the United States, Italy and Spain. In each case, the material was cDNA or gDNA derived from T cells, B-cell-depleted T cells, or PBMCs.

In the original workflow: For nucleated cells, counts were estimated from reference gene primer amplification. The table came from immunoSEQ multiplex PCR; TCRdb's copy has only in-frame clones and leaves some out. The V and J calls and clone size are taken from that table; D and trimming were inferred from the DNA. The sample has 300,000 to 350,000 clones, 90% seen once. Everyone who took part was about 18 to 90 years old, and they came from 24 US areas. The receptor's source is a woman under 30 with acute COVID-19. The sequenced material came from PBMCs or T cells enriched from blood (not recorded which).

CDR3 amino acids: CAITRTGDSNYGYTF. As DNA, the CDR3 is TGTGCCATCACTCGAACAGGGGATTCTAACTATGGCTACACCTTC. The V call is TRBV10-3, the J call TRBJ1-2; TRBD1 aligns across 7 bases. V lost 7 bases and J lost 0; bases outside the gene matches: 8. Per the germline V gene, CDR1 is ENHRY and CDR2 is SYGVKD. The CDR3 totals 15 residues.